This T cell receptor beta chain emerged from a study of blood T cell repertoires in COVID-19. Across the whole study: Nucleic acid was either cDNA or gDNA, and it came from T cells, B-cell-depleted T cells, or PBMCs.

In terms of age and location, participants ranged from roughly 18 to 95 years and lived in around 22 US areas. CDR3 length: 14 amino acids. CDR1 is MNHEY, CDR2 SVGEGT, per germline. The junction had 5 bases not matched to a gene; V was cut back by 5 bases and J by 6 bases. Assay used: immunoSEQ multiplex PCR; TCRdb lists only in-frame clones, some missing. The repertoire has 150,000 to 170,000 clones, around 84% of them found once; the top ten carry 7.3%. This TCR came from a middle-aged man who had recovered from COVID-19. The chain carries TRBV6-2 or TRBV6-3 and TRBJ1-5; 9 nucleotides line up with TRBD1. Specimen: PBMCs or T cells enriched from blood (not recorded which). CDR3 in amino acids: CASSGGQGSQPQHF. The CDR3 nucleotides read TGTGCCAGCAGTGGGGGACAGGGCAGTCAGCCCCAGCATTTT.